A single sample is the source of the 8 T cell receptor beta chains below, sequenced in a study of blood T cell repertoires in COVID-19. The data were produced by immunoSEQ multiplex PCR, yet TCRdb's version contains in-frame clones alone and is incomplete. The sample yields roughly 250,000 clones, about 93% seen once. The sample consisted of PBMCs or T cells enriched from blood (not recorded which). The origin of the receptors is a woman younger than 30 who had recovered from COVID-19.

The chain joins TRBV6-4 to TRBJ2-1, with 11 bases that match TRBD2. Germline V lookup: CDR1 MRHNA, CDR2 SNTAGT. V shed 5 bases, J shed 10 bases, and the junction held 16 bases outside the gene matches. The CDR3 loop spans 17 amino acids. In DNA form, the CDR3 reads TGTGCCAGCAGTCCAGGGGTGCTAGCGGGAGGAGGATACGAGCAGTTCTTC. Translating gives CASSPGVLAGGGYEQFF.

This clone was picked up a small number of times. The chain employs TRBV7-8 and TRBJ2-7; 8 bases line up with TRBD2. The CDR3 sequence is 15 residues long. Trimming cost V 2 bases and J 4 bases; bases outside gene matches: 7. CDR1 and CDR2 (germline): SGHVS, FQNEAQ. In nucleotides, the CDR3 is TGTGCCAGCAGCTTAAGAAGCGGGGGTCAATACGAGCAGTACTTC. It specifies CASSLRSGGQYEQYF.

The J gene is TRBJ2-3, the V gene TRBV9; D is ambiguous. Germline CDR1 reads SGDLS; CDR2 reads YYNGEE. The CDR3 extends over 12 amino acids. Trimming left V 4 bases short and J 7 bases short, with 10 bases between. DNA for the CDR3: TGTGCCAGCAGCTTATCACTCCATACGCAGTATTTT. This encodes CASSLSLHTQYF.

This clone has a single count. V and J are TRBV6-5 and TRBJ1-3; tentative D call: TRBD1 (5 bases). The V gene lost 6 bases and the J gene lost 0 bases, with 12 bases spanning the gap. In germline, CDR1 is MNHEY, CDR2 SVGAGI. There are 15 residues in the CDR3. CDR3 DNA sequence: TGTGCCAGCAGCATAGACAGATACTCTGGAAACACCATATATTTT. It encodes CASSIDRYSGNTIYF.

The J gene is TRBJ1-5, the V gene TRBV21-1; the D call TRBD1 from the table was never checked on the DNA. TRBV21-1 represents a pseudogene. This CDR3 has 15 amino acids. The CDR3 bases are TGTGCCAGTACCTCGGGTGGGGCTAGCAATCAGCCCCAGCATTTT. It yields the protein CASTSGGASNQPQHF.

V gene TRBV7-3 combines with J gene TRBJ2-1; no reliable D call. Trimming removed 1 base at V and 2 bases at J, with 12 bases between. CDR1 is SGHTA and CDR2 is FQGTGA in the germline V gene. The CDR3 covers 16 residues. The CDR3 DNA reads TGTGCCAGCAGCTTAAGTCCCCTAGGCGCCTACAATGAGCAGTTCTTC. Encoded protein: CASSLSPLGAYNEQFF.

This clone was recorded only once. The chain employs TRBV28 and TRBJ2-3; a weak D match, TRBD2 (5 bases). The CDR3 sequence is 16 residues long. V dropped 1 base and J dropped 2 bases, with 13 bases sitting between them. The V gene's germline CDR1 is MDHEN and CDR2 SYDVKM. CDR3 DNA sequence: TGTGCCAGCAGTTTATTTAGCGTAATGCCCACAGATACGCAGTATTTT. Amino acid sequence: CASSLFSVMPTDTQYF.

V gene TRBV27 combines with J gene TRBJ1-1, with 7 bases aligning to TRBD1. V lost 5 bases and J lost 1; bases outside the gene matches: 4. Germline-derived CDR1 and CDR2 are MNHEY and SMNVEV (reference sequence). This CDR3 contains 14 residues. The CDR3 here is CASSPWTGNTEAFF. CDR3 coding DNA: TGTGCCAGCAGTCCGTGGACAGGGAACACTGAAGCTTTCTTT.